This T cell receptor beta chain was obtained from a study of CD8+CD57+ T cells in acquired aplastic anemia (dated 2018 in TCRdb). With regard to the full study: On average, sorted CD4+ and CD8+ cells yielded 3.2 ug of extracted DNA, with a range of about 0.17 to 27.4 ug. CD8+CD57+ expansion was defined as frequency above the mean frequency observed in healthy subjects.

Patients chosen for sequencing had shown expansion of CD8+CD57+ cells by flow cytometry. Severe acquired aplastic anemia was diagnosed in all patients according to International Study of Aplastic Anemia and Agranulocytosis and Camitta criteria. No patient had received any therapy when blood was sampled. TCR repertoires of sorted CD4+ and CD8+ blood T cells from severe aplastic anemia patients and healthy subjects were deep-sequenced in the study. Patients were enrolled in the USA under clinicaltrials.gov protocols 00001620, 01623167, 00001397, 00071045, 00081523 and 00961064. Ficoll-Paque density gradient centrifugation was used to isolate peripheral blood mononuclear cells. Before DNA extraction, CD4+ and CD8+ T cells were sorted by FACS or by magnetic beads. In the germline V gene, CDR1 corresponds to SNHLY and CDR2 to FYNNEI. The CDR3 starts with the cysteine, ends with the phenylalanine, and has 16 residues. This entry keeps only the CDR3 DNA: 48 bases, framed from base 1. Trimming takes 10 bases off V and 1 base off J; junction bases not matched to a gene: 7.

General findings and caveats noted by the study authors: No significant difference in CD8+ Simpson's diversity was found between patients and healthy controls (P=0.060). About 29 CD8+ CDR3 sequences were found to be shared between patients and controls, but these sequences appeared to be highly expressed in patients and within the immunodominant clones of the patients.

Concerning this clonotype itself: Which antigen it targets is not known. There are no base qualities to consult, and no much larger clone falls within one base.

Genomic DNA served as template for TCR beta VDJ combination and CDR3 sequence profiling. TCR repertoire sequencing was run on an Illumina HiSeq 2000. Under the source paper's analysis protocol: TRBV/TRBJ rearrangement plots, CDR3 size and DJ length profiles, and Simpson's diversity index were used to assess repertoires. Whichever DNA sequence was most abundant in the deep sequencing data was defined as the immunodominant clone. CDR3 amino acid sequences were checked for sharing between subjects and were compared against published repertoires and the VDJdb database. In-frame beta chains were kept once TCRdb had trimmed the public reads at Q25 with fastp and called clones with MiXCR. Every CDR3 protein is listed once, alongside the most common genes and DNA of its rows. TCRdb's processing, not the authors', yielded these V and J calls. The sample data list 310,000 or so distinct CDR3 sequences, and about 50% of these were observed just once. Around 1.2% of the sample is held by the ten biggest clonotypes.

The origin of this receptor is a human donor with aplastic anemia. Input material: sorted CD4+, CD8+, or CD8+CD57+ T cells (not recorded which) from PBMCs. The sequence links TRBV2 to TRBJ2-3; 14 central bases correspond to TRBD2. The CDR3 has the sequence CATNRGLAGGTDTQYF. The bases are TGTGCCACAAACAGGGGACTAGCGGGAGGCACAGATACGCAGTATTTT.